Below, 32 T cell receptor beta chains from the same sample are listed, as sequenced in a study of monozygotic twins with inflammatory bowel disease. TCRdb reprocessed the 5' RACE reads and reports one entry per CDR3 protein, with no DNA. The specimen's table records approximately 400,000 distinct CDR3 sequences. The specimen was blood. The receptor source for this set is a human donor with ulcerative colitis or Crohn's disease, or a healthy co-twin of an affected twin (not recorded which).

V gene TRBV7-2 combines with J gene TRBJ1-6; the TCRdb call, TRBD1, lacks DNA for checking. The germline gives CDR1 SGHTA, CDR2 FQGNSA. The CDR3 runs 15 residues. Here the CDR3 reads CASSTGQPYNSPLHF.

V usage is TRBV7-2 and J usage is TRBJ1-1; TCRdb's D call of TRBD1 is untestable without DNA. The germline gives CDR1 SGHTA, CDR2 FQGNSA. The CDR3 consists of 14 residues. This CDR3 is CASSLDGTNTEAFF.

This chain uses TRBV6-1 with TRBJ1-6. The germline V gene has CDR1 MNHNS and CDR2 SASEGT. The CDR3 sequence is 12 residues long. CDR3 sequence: CASSLNGRALHF.

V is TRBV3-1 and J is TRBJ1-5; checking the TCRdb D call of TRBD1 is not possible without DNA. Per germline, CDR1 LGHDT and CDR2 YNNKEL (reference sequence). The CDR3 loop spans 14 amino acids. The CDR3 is CASSQGTGDIVWHF.

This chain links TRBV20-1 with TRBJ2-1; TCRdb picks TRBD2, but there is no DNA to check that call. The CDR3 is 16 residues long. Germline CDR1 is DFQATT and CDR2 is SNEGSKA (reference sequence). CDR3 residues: CGANPQGGGSYNEQFF.

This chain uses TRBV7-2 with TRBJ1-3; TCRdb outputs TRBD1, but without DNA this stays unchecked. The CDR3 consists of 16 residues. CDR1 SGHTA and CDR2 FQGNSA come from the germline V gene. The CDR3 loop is CASSSRGTHAGNTIYF.

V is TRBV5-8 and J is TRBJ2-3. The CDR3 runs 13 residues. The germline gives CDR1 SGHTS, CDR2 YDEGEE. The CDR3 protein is CASSFQVTDTQYF.

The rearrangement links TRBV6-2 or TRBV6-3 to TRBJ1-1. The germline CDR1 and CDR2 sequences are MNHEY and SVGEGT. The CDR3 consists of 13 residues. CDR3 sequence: CASSQNRNTEAFF.

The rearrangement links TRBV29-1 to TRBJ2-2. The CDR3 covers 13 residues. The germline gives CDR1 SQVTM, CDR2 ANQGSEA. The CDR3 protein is CSVDGPNTGELFF.

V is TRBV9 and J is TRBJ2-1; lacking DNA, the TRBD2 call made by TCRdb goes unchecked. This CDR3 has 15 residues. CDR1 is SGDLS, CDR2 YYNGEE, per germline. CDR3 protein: CASSESRGVLDEQFF.

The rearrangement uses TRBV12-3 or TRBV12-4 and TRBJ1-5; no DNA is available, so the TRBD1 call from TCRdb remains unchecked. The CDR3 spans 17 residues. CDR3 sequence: CASSPLWGGSSNQPQHF.

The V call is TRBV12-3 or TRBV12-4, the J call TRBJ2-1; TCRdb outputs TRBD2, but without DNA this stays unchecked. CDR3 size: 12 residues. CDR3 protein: CASSPPSIEQFF.

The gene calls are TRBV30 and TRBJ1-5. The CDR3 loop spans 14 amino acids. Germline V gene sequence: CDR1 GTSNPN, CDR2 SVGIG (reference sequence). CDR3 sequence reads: CAWRGAGVNQPQHF.

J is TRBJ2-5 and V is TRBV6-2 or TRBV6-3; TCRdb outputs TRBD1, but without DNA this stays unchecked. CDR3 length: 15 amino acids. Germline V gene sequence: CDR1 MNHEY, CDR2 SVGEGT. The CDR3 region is CASSIQGRGQETQYF.

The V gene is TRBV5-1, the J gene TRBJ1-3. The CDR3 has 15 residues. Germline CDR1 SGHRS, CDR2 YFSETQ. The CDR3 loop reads CASSLVPLSGNTIYF.

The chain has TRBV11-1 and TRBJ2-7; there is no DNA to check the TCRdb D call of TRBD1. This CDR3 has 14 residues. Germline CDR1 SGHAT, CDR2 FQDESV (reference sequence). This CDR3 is CASSLQLQGVEQYF.

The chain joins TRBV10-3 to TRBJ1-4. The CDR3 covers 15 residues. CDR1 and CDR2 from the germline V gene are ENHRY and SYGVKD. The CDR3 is CATGEGGTTNEKLFF.

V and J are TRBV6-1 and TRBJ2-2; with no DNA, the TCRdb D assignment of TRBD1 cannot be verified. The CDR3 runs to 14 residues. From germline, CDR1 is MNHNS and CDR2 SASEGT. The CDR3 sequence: CATRQGKTTGELFF.

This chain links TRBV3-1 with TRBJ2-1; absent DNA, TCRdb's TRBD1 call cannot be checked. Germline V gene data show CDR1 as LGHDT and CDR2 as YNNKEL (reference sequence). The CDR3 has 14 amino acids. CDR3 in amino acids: CASSQDSFRVEQFF.

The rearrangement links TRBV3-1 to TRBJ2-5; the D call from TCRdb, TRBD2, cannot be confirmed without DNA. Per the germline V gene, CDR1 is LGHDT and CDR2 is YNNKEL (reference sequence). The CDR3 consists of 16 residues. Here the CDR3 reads CASSQRLAGSQETQYF.

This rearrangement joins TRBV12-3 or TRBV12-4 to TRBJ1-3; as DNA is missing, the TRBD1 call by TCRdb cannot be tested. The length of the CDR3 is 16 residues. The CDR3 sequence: CASTTSGTGGLNTIYF.

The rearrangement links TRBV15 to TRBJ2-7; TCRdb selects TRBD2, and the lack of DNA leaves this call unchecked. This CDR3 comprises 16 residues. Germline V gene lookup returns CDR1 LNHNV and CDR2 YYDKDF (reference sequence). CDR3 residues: CATSARLAGMGSEQYF.

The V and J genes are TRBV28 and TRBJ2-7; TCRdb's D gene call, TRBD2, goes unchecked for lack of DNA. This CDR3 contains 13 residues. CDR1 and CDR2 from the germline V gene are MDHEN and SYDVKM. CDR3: CASSLLGVPRLYF.

The CDR3 here is CASSPDPANEQFF. This chain uses TRBV7-7 with TRBJ2-1; TCRdb's D call of TRBD1 is untestable without DNA. Germline assignment: CDR1 SSHAT and CDR2 FNYEAQ (reference sequence). The CDR3 totals 13 residues.

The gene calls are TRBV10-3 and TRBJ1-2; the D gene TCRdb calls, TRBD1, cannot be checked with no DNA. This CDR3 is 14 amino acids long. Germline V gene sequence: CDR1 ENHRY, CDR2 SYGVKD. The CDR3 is CAVHRDPSDYGYTF.

The CDR3 sequence: CASRSSGTVNSNQPQHF. V and J are TRBV19 and TRBJ1-5. Germline V gene data show CDR1 as LNHDA and CDR2 as SQIVND (reference sequence). The CDR3 contains 17 residues.

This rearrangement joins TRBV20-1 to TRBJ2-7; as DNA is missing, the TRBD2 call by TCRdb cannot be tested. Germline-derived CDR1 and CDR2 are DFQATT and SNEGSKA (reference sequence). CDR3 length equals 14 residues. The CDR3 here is CSASSAGGPIEQYF.

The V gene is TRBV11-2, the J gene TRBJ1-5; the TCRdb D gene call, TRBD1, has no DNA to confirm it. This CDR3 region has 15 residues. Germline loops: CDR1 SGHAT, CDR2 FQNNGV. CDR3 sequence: CASSATGDSNQPQHF. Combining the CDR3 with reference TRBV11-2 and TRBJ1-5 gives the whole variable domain EAGVAQSPRYKIIEKRQSVAFWCNPISGHATLYWYQQILGQGPKLLIQFQNNGVVDDSQLPKDRFSAERLKGVDSTLKIQPAKLEDSAVYLCASSATGDSNQPQHFGDGTRLSIL.

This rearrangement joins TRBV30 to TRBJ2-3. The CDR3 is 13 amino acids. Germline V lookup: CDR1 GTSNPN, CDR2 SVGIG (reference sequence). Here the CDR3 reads CAWSVGLTDTQYF.

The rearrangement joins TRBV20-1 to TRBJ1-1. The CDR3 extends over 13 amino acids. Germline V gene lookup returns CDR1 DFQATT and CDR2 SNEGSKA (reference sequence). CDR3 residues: CSASNSMNTEAFF.

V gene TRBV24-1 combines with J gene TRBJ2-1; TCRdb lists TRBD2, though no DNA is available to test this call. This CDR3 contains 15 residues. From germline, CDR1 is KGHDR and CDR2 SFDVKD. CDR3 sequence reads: CATTSGRSSYNEQFF.

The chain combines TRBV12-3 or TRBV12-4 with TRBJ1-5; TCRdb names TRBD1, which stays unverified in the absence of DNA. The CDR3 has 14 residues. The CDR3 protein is CASSLGRGYQPQHF.